The 24 T cell receptor beta chains reported below all come from one sample, sequenced in a study of shared clonotypes between healthy human individuals. The table came from immunoSEQ multiplex PCR; TCRdb's copy has only in-frame clones and leaves some out. The data contain 2 million to 2.5 million clones, roughly 95% of them singletons. Input material: naive CD4+ T cells sorted from blood. Subset indicated: CD45RA+ positively selected. These receptors were taken from a man aged 18 to 29 in good health.

The chain recombines TRBV10-3 with TRBJ2-3, with 8 bases identical to TRBD2. This CDR3 has 13 residues. Germline lookup yields CDR1 ENHRY and CDR2 SYGVKD. The V segment lost 10 bases and the J segment 2 bases; nucleotides outside the gene matches: 5. CDR3 region: CATAGGPTDTQYF. The CDR3 region has the DNA TGTGCCACCGCGGGGGGCCCCACAGATACGCAGTATTTT.

The rearrangement joins TRBV5-1 to TRBJ2-6; D remains unclear. This CDR3 contains 16 residues. Trimming removed 0 bases from V and 0 bases from J, with 7 bases in between. Germline CDR1 and CDR2: SGHRS and YFSETQ. The CDR3: CASSLEPISGANVLTF. Written as DNA, the CDR3 is TGCGCCAGCAGCTTGGAGCCGATCTCTGGGGCCAACGTCCTGACTTTC.

The rearrangement links TRBV6-1 to TRBJ2-5; TRBD2 is a possible D gene (6 bases). The CDR3 consists of 17 residues. V gave up 3 bases and J gave up 3 bases, with 20 bases separating them. The V gene's germline CDR1 is MNHNS and CDR2 SASEGT. The CDR3 DNA follows: TGTGCCAGCAGTGACGGGACTCGCCGTGGCTTTGAAGAGACCCAGTACTTC. Protein product: CASSDGTRRGFEETQYF.

This chain connects TRBV27 to TRBJ2-7, with TRBD1 matching 8 bases. The V gene end was trimmed by 6 bases and the J gene end by 3 bases; junction bases not matched to a gene: 10. The germline V gene has CDR1 MNHEY and CDR2 SMNVEV (reference sequence). This CDR3 has 15 amino acids. The DNA of the CDR3 is TGTGCCAGCAGCGAACAGGGGGGTACTATCTACGAGCAGTACTTC. Translation: CASSEQGGTIYEQYF.

V usage is TRBV7-6 and J usage is TRBJ2-3; D ambiguous. Germline V gene lookup returns CDR1 SGHVS and CDR2 FNYEAQ. This CDR3 comprises 15 residues. V lost 1 base to trimming and J lost 2 bases, with 10 bases between them. CDR3 in DNA: TGTGCCAGCAGCTTAGGAAACACAGACACAGATACGCAGTATTTT. It translates to CASSLGNTDTDTQYF.

The V call is TRBV14, the J call TRBJ1-6, with a tentative D call TRBD1 (6 bases). Germline lookup yields CDR1 SGHDN and CDR2 FVKESK. The V gene lost 0 bases and the J gene lost 10 bases, with 13 bases spanning the gap. This CDR3 contains 15 residues. In nucleotides, the CDR3 is TGTGCCAGCAGCCAAGAACAGGGTATACCCTCACCCCTCCACTTT. It encodes CASSQEQGIPSPLHF.

This clone was counted between two and nine times. V and J are TRBV10-3 and TRBJ1-5; TRBD1 is a possible D gene (6 bases). The CDR3 loop spans 14 amino acids. Trimming took off 4 bases at V and 4 bases at J, with 11 bases between the two ends. Germline-derived CDR1 and CDR2 are ENHRY and SYGVKD. The CDR3 bases are TGTGCCATCAGTGGACAGGAAAGTAATCAGCCCCAGCATTTT. The encoded protein is CAISGQESNQPQHF.

V and J are TRBV10-1 and TRBJ2-3; the match to TRBD2 covers 10 bases. Germline V gene data show CDR1 as WNHNN and CDR2 as SYGVQD (reference sequence). This CDR3 contains 16 residues. With 2 bases clipped from V and 4 bases from J, the junction kept 6 bases outside the gene matches. Written as DNA, the CDR3 is TGCGCCAGCAGTGAGGCTAGCGGGAGTGTAGCAGATACGCAGTATTTT. Translated, it gives CASSEASGSVADTQYF.

The chain recombines TRBV19 with TRBJ2-2, with TRBD2 matching over 10 bases. Germline loops: CDR1 LNHDA, CDR2 SQIVND (reference sequence). This CDR3 has 17 amino acids. V dropped 8 bases and J dropped 8; count of bases not matched to a gene: 17. DNA of the CDR3: TGTGCCAGTCGGGAGGGTCTAGCGGGAGTCAAGAGTGGGGAGCTGTTTTTT. It encodes CASREGLAGVKSGELFF.

Points on this clone: Other DNA sequences within the sample encode an identical CDR3. The rearrangement links TRBV5-6 to TRBJ2-2, with 9 bases lining up with TRBD1. The germline CDR1 and CDR2 sequences are SGHDT and YYEEEE. The CDR3 length is 15 residues. Trimming took 1 base from V and 6 from J; bases not matched to a gene: 4. CDR3 amino acids: CASSLRDRAAGELFF. The CDR3 nucleotides are TGTGCCAGCAGCTTGAGGGACAGGGCTGCCGGGGAGCTGTTTTTT.

This clone was seen just once. The V and J genes are TRBV18 and TRBJ1-3; D remains ambiguous. There are 15 residues in the CDR3. V was trimmed by 3 bases and J by 5 bases, leaving 14 bases between them. CDR1 KGHSH and CDR2 LQKENI come from the germline V gene. The CDR3 sequence is CASSPTPTERNTIYF. CDR3 DNA: TGTGCCAGCTCACCGACCCCGACCGAGAGAAACACCATATATTTT.

This clone was seen a single time. V and J are TRBV5-4 and TRBJ2-1; D remains unclear. V dropped 3 bases and J dropped 0 bases, with 7 bases sitting between them. Germline V gene lookup returns CDR1 SGHNT and CDR2 YYREEE (reference sequence). This CDR3 contains 14 residues. The CDR3 is CASSSHNSYNEQFF. In DNA form, the CDR3 reads TGTGCCAGCAGCTCTCATAACTCCTACAATGAGCAGTTCTTC.

The chain couples TRBV6-9 to TRBJ2-3; D is possibly TRBD2 (5 bases). Trimming left V 10 bases short and J 3 bases short, with 20 bases between. This CDR3 contains 15 residues. CDR1 and CDR2 (germline): MNHGY, SVAAGI. CDR3 in amino acids: CAITFRGKVTDTQYF. As DNA, the CDR3 is TGTGCCATCACCTTCCGGGGAAAGGTGACAGATACGCAGTATTTT.

The V and J genes are TRBV11-2 and TRBJ1-1; unclear D gene. V lost 7 bases, J lost 2 bases, and 14 bases lay in between. The CDR3 length is 14 residues. Germline CDR1 reads SGHAT; CDR2 reads FQNNGV. CDR3 sequence (DNA): TGTGCCAGCAAACTAGGGCGGATTAACACTGAAGCTTTCTTT. Translation gives CASKLGRINTEAFF.

V gene TRBV18 combines with J gene TRBJ1-2, with D perhaps TRBD1 (5 bases). The CDR3 is 15 amino acids. The germline V and J ends were trimmed by 6 bases and 0 bases, with 14 bases remaining between them. In germline, CDR1 is KGHSH, CDR2 LQKENI. CDR3 bases: TGTGCCAGCTCTCCCCTAGACAGCTCTAACTATGGCTACACCTTC. It specifies CASSPLDSSNYGYTF. Filled out from reference TRBV18 and TRBJ1-2, the complete variable domain reads NAGVMQNPRHLVRRRGQEARLRCSPMKGHSHVYWYRQLPEEGLKFMVYLQKENIIDESGMPKERFSAEFPKEGPSILRIQQVVRGDSAAYFCASSPLDSSNYGYTFGSGTRLTVV.

Remarks on this clone: The same CDR3 is also encoded by other DNA sequences in this sample. CDR3 coding DNA: TGTGCCAGCAGCTTGGAGGGGAACTATGGCTACACCTTC. Its protein product is CASSLEGNYGYTF. V gene TRBV5-6 combines with J gene TRBJ1-2; maybe TRBD1 (5 bases). Germline-derived CDR1 and CDR2 are SGHDT and YYEEEE. Between the trimmed V and J ends, which lost 0 bases and 2 bases, there was a span of 5 bases. This CDR3 has 13 residues.

This clone was observed a single time. The chain combines TRBV23-1 with TRBJ2-7, with 8 bases matching TRBD2. TRBV23-1 is an ORF; its function is uncertain. The junction had 9 bases not matched to a gene; V was cut back by 9 bases and J by 2 bases. This CDR3 region has 14 residues. The CDR3 DNA reads as TGCGCCAGACTAGCGGCGAGTCCTCCCTACGAGCAGTACTTC. Translated: CARLAASPPYEQYF.

The chain recombines TRBV6-5 with TRBJ1-2; TRBD1 might be the D (5 bases). The length of the CDR3 is 12 residues. Germline V CDR1 and CDR2: MNHEY, SVGAGI. The V and J ends lost 2 bases and 8 bases respectively, with 9 bases between them. The DNA for the CDR3 is TGTGCCAGCAGTTACGCAGGGAGCGGCTACACCTTC. The encoded protein is CASSYAGSGYTF.

The chain combines TRBV11-2 with TRBJ2-7, with 9 positions matching TRBD2. Germline trimming cut 1 base from V and 3 bases from J; bases unmatched to any gene: 1. Looked up from germline, CDR1 is SGHAT and CDR2 is FQNNGV. The CDR3 length is 14 residues. CDR3 DNA sequence: TGTGCCAGCAGCTTAGGGCGGGGGGGCTACGAGCAGTACTTC. Translating it yields CASSLGRGGYEQYF.

V usage is TRBV12-5 and J usage is TRBJ2-1; 11 bases fit TRBD2. CDR1 is LGHNT, CDR2 FRNRAP, per germline. With 5 bases clipped from V and 4 bases from J, the junction kept 4 bases outside the gene matches. CDR3 length equals 15 residues. The CDR3 here is CASGKGLAEYNEQFF. Here the CDR3 DNA reads TGTGCTAGTGGTAAGGGACTAGCGGAATACAATGAGCAGTTCTTC.

The rearrangement links TRBV7-2 to TRBJ1-1, with TRBD1 matching 8 bases. Losses at the gene ends were 4 bases for V and 0 bases for J; bases not matched to a gene: 7. This CDR3 contains 16 residues. Looked up from germline, CDR1 is SGHTA and CDR2 is FQGNSA. Here the CDR3 DNA reads TGTGCCAGCAGCTGGGCCGAGACAGGGGTGAACACTGAAGCTTTCTTT. It translates to CASSWAETGVNTEAFF.

The V and J genes are TRBV10-3 and TRBJ2-2; 10 positions match TRBD2. The CDR3 is made up of 16 amino acids. V dropped 2 bases and J dropped 3; count of bases not matched to a gene: 3. The germline gives CDR1 ENHRY, CDR2 SYGVKD. This CDR3 is CAISESGRADTGELFF. CDR3 coding DNA: TGTGCCATCAGTGAGAGCGGGAGGGCCGACACCGGGGAGCTGTTTTTT.

V is TRBV11-2 and J is TRBJ2-1, with D perhaps matching TRBD2 (6 bases). The CDR3 has 13 amino acids. Germline CDR1 and CDR2: SGHAT and FQNNGV. V lost 2 bases to trimming and J lost 7 bases, with 9 bases between them. The CDR3 loop is CASSLYGTNEQFF. The CDR3 DNA follows: TGTGCCAGCAGCTTATACGGGACTAATGAGCAGTTCTTC.

The CDR3 DNA sequence: TGTGCCAGCAGCGAGTCAGGGGGCTATGGCTACACCTTC. Protein sequence: CASSESGGYGYTF. The J gene is TRBJ1-2, the V gene TRBV6-6; 7 nucleotides line up with TRBD1. After removal of 6 bases from V and 4 bases from J, the junction contained 5 bases not matched to a gene. The CDR3 is made up of 13 amino acids. Germline values: CDR1 MNHNY, CDR2 SVGAGI (reference sequence).